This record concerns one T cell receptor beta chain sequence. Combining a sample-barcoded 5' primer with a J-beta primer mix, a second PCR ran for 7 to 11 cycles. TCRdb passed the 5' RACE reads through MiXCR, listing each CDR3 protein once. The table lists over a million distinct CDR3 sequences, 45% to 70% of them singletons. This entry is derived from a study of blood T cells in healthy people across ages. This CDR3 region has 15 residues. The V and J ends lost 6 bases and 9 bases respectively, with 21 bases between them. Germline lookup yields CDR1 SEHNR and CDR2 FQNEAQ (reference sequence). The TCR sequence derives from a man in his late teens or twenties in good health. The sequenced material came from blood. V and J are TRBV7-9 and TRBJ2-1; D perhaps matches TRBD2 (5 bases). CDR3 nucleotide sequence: TGTGCCAGCAGATGGGGAGACCCCTGGGAAGCTGAGCAGTTCTTC. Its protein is CASRWGDPWEAEQFF.